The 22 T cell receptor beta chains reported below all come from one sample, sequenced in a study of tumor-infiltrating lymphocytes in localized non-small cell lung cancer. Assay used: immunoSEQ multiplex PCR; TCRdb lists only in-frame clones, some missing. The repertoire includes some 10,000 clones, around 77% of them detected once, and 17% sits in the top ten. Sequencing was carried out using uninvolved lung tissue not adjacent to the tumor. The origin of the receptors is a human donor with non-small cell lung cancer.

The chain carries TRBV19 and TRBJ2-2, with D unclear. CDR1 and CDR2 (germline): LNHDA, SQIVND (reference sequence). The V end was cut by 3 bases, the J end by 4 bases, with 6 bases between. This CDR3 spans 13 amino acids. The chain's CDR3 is CASSMTSTGELFF. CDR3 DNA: TGTGCCAGTAGTATGACGTCCACCGGGGAGCTGTTTTTT.

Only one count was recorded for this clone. This CDR3 reads CASSSSDGRNQPQHF. CDR3 DNA: TGTGCCAGCAGTTCATCGGACGGGCGCAATCAGCCCCAGCATTTT. V usage is TRBV7-9 and J usage is TRBJ1-5, with unresolved D. The V end lost 6 bases, the J end lost 2 bases, and 14 bases lay between the germline ends. Germline V CDR1 and CDR2: SEHNR, FQNEAQ (reference sequence). CDR3 size: 15 residues.

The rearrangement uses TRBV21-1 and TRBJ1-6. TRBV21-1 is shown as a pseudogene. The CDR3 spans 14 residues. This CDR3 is CASVHRDGNSPLHF. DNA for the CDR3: TGTGCCAGCGTACACCGGGACGGTAATTCACCCCTCCACTTT.

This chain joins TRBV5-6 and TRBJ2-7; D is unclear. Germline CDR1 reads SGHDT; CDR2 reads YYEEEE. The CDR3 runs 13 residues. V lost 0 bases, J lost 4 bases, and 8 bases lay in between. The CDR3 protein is CASSLDGYYEQYF. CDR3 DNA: TGTGCCAGCAGCTTGGATGGGTATTACGAGCAGTACTTC.

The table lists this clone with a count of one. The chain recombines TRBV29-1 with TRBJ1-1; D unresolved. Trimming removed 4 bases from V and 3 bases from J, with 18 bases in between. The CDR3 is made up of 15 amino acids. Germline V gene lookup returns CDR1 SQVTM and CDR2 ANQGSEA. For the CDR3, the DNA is TGCAGCGTTGTGGGTTCGTCGAGGGCGCACACTGAAGCTTTCTTT. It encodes CSVVGSSRAHTEAFF.

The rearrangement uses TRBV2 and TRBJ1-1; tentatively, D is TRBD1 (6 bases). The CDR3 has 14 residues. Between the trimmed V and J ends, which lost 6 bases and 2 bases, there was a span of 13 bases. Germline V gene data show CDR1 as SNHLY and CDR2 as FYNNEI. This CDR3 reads CASRKDRQNTEAFF. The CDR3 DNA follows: TGTGCCAGCAGAAAGGACAGACAAAACACTGAAGCTTTCTTT.

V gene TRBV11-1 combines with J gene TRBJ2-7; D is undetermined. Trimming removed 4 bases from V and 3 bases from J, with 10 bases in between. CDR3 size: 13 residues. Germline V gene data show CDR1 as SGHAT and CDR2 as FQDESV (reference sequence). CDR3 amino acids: CASSSTEFYEQYF. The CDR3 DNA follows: TGTGCCAGCAGCTCAACAGAATTCTACGAGCAGTACTTC. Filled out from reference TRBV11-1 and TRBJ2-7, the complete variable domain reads EAEVAQSPRYKITEKSQAVAFWCDPISGHATLYWYRQILGQGPELLVQFQDESVVDDSQLPKDRFSAERLKGVDSTLKIQPAELGDSAMYLCASSSTEFYEQYFGPGTRLTVT.

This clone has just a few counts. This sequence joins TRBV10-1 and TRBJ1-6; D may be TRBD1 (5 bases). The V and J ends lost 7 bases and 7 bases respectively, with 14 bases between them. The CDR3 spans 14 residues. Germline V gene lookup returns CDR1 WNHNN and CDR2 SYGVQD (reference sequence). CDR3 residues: CASTPGTENSPLHF. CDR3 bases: TGCGCCAGCACTCCCGGGACCGAAAATTCACCCCTCCACTTT.

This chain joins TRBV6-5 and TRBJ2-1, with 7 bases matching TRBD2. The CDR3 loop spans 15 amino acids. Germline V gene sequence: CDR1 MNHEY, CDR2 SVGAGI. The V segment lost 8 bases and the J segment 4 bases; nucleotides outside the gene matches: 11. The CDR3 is CASGLAAPGYNEQFF. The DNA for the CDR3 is TGTGCCAGCGGCCTAGCGGCCCCCGGATACAATGAGCAGTTCTTC.

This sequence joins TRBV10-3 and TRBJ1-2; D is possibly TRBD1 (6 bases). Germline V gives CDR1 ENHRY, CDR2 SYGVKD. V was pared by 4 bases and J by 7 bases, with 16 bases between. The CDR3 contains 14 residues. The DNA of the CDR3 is TGTGCCATCAGTGTGGGGCCACAGGGTGGTGGCTACACCTTC. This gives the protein CAISVGPQGGGYTF.

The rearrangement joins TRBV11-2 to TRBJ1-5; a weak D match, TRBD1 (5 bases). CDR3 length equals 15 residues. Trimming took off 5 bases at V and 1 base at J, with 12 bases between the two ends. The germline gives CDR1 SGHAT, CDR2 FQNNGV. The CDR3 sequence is CASSPGTGSNQPQHF. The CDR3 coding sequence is TGTGCCAGCAGCCCTGGGACGGGCAGCAATCAGCCCCAGCATTTT.

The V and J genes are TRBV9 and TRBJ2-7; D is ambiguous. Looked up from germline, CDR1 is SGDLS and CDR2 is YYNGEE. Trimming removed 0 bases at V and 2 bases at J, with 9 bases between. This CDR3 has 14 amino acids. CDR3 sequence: CASSVGRVPYEQYF. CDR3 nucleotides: TGTGCCAGCAGCGTAGGAAGGGTCCCCTACGAGCAGTACTTC. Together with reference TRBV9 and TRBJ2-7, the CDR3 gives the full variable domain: DSGVTQTPKHLITATGQRVTLRCSPRSGDLSVYWYQQSLDQGLQFLIQYYNGEERAKGNILERFSAQQFPDLHSELNLSSLELGDSALYFCASSVGRVPYEQYFGPGTRLTVT.

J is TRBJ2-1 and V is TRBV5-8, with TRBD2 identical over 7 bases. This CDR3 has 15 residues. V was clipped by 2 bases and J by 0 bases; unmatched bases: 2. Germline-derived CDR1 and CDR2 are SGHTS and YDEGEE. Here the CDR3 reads CASSLWGGSYNEQFF. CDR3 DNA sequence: TGTGCCAGCAGCTTATGGGGGGGCTCCTACAATGAGCAGTTCTTC.

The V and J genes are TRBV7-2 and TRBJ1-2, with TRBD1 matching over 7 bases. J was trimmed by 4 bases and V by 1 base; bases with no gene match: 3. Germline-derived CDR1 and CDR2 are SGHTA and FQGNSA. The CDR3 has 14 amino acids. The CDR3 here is CASSLGQGIYGYTF. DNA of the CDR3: TGTGCCAGCAGCTTAGGACAGGGCATCTATGGCTACACCTTC.

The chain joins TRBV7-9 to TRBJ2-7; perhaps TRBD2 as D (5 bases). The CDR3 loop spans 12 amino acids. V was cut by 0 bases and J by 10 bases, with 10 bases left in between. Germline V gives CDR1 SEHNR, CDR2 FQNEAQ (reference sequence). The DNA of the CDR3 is TGTGCCAGCAGCTTAGCGAGGGCGGCACAGTACTTC. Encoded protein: CASSLARAAQYF.

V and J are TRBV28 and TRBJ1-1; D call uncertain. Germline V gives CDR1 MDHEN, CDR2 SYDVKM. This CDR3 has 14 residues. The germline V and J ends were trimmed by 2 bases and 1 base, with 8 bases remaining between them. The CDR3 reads CASSLSRANTEAFF. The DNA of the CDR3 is TGTGCCAGCAGTTTAAGTAGGGCGAACACTGAAGCTTTCTTT.

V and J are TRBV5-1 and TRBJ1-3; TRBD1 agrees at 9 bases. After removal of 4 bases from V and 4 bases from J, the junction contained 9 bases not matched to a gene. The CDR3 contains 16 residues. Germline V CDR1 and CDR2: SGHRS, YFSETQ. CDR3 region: CASSGATGGAGNTIYF. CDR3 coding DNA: TGCGCCAGCAGCGGGGCGACAGGGGGAGCCGGAAACACCATATATTTT.

This chain's CDR3 is CASSLAGSTNEKLFF. The CDR3 region has the DNA TGCGCCAGCAGCTTGGCAGGGAGCACTAATGAAAAACTGTTTTTT. The chain links TRBV5-1 to TRBJ1-4; possible D gene TRBD1, 5 bases. The CDR3 consists of 15 residues. Germline V gene lookup returns CDR1 SGHRS and CDR2 YFSETQ. With 0 bases removed from V and 2 bases from J, the gap between germline ends came to 8 bases.

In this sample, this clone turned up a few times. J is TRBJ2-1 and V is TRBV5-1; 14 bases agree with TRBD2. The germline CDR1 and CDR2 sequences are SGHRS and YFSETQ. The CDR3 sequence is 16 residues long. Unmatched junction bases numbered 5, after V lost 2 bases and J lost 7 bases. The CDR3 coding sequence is TGCGCCAGCAGCTTCGGACTAGCGGGGGGAGAGAATGAGCAGTTCTTC. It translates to CASSFGLAGGENEQFF.

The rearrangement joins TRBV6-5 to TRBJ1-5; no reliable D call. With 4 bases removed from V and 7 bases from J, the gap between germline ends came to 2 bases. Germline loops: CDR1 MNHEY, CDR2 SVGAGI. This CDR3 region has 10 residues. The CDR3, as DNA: TGTGCCAGCAGTTGCCAGCCCCAGCATTTT. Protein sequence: CASSCQPQHF.

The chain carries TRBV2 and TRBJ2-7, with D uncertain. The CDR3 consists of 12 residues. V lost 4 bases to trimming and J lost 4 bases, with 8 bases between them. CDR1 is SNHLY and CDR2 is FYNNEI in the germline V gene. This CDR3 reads CASSAGLYEQYF. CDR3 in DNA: TGTGCCAGCAGTGCTGGATTGTACGAGCAGTACTTC. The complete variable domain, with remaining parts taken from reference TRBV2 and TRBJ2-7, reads EPEVTQTPSHQVTQMGQEVILRCVPISNHLYFYWYRQILGQKVEFLVSFYNNEISEKSEIFDDQFSVERPDGSNFTLKIRSTKLEDSAMYFCASSAGLYEQYFGPGTRLTVT.

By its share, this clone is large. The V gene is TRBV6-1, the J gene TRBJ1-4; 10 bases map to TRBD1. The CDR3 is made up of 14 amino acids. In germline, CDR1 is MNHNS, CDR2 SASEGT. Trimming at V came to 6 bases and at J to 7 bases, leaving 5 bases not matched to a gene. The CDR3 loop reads CASRPGQGSEKLFF. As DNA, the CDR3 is TGTGCCAGCAGGCCGGGACAGGGGAGTGAAAAACTGTTTTTT.